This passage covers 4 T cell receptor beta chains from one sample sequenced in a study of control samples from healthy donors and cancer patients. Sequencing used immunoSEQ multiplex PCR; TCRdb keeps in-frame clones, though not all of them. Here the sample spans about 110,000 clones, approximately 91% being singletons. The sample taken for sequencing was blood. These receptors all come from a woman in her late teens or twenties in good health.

CDR3 nucleotides: TGTGCCAGCAGCTTAGATGCGACAGGGTTATTCTCCTACGAGCAGTACTTC. This sequence encodes CASSLDATGLFSYEQYF. The chain couples TRBV7-2 to TRBJ2-7; 7 nucleotides align to TRBD1. Per germline, CDR1 SGHTA and CDR2 FQGNSA. This CDR3 region has 17 residues. V was clipped by 1 base and J by 0 bases; unmatched bases: 9.

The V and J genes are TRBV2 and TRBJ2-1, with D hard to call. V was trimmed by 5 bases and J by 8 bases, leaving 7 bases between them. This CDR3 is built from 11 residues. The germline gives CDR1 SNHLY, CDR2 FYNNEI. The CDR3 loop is CASSLLYEQFF. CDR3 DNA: TGTGCCAGCAGTCTTTTGTATGAGCAGTTCTTC.

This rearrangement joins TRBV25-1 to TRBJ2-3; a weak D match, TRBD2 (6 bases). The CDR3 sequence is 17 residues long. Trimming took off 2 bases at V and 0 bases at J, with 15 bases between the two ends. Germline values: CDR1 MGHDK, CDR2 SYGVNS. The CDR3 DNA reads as TGTGCCAGCAGTGAAGGAACGGGGGTGAGAAGCACAGATACGCAGTATTTT. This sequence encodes CASSEGTGVRSTDTQYF.

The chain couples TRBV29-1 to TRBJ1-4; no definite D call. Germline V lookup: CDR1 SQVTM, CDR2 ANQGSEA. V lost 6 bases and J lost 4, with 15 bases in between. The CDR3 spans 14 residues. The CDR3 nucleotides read TGCAGCGTGACCGACGGGAGTAATAATGAAAAACTGTTTTTT. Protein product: CSVTDGSNNEKLFF.